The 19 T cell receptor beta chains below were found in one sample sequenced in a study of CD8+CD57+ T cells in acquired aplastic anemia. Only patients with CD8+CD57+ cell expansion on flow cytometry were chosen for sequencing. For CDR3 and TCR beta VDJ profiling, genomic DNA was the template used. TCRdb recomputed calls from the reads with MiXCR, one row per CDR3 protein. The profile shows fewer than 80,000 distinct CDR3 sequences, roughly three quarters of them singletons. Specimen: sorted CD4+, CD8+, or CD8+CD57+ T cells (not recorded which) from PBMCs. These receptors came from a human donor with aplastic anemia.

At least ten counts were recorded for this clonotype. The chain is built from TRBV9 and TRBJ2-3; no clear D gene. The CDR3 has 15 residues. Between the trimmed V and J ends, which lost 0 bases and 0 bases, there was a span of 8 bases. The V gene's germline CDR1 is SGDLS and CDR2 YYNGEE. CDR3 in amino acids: CASSVGARSTDTQYF. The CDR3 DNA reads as TGTGCCAGCAGCGTAGGGGCTCGGAGCACAGATACGCAGTATTTT.

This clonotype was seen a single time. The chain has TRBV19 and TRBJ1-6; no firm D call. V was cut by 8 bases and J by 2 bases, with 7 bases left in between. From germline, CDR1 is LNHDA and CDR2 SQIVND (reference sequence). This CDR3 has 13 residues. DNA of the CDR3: TGTGCCAGTGGGATGGCCTATAATTCACCCCTCCACTTT. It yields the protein CASGMAYNSPLHF.

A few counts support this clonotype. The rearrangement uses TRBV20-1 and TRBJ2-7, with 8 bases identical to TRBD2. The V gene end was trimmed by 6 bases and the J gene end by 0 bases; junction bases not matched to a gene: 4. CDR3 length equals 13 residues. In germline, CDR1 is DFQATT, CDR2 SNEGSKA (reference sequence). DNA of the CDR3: TGCAGTGCCCCGGGACTAGACTCCTACGAGCAGTACTTC. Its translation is CSAPGLDSYEQYF.

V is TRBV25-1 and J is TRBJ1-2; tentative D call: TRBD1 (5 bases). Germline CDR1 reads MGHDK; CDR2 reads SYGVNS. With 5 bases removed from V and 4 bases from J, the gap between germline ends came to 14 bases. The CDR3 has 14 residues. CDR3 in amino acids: CASSIDSGSYGYTF. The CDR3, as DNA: TGTGCCAGCAGTATCGACTCAGGGAGCTATGGCTACACCTTC.

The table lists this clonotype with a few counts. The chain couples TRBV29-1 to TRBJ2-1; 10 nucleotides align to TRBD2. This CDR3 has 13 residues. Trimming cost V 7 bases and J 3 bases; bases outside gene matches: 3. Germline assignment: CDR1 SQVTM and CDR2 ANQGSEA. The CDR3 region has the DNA TGCAGCGGACTAGCGGGTAACTACAATGAGCAGTTCTTC. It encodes CSGLAGNYNEQFF.

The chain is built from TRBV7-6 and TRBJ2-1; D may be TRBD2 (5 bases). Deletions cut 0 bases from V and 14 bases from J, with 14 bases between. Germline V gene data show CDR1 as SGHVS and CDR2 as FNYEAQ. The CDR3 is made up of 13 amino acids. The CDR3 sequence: CASSLAETSSEFF. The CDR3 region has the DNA TGTGCCAGCAGCTTAGCTGAAACTAGTTCTGAGTTCTTC.

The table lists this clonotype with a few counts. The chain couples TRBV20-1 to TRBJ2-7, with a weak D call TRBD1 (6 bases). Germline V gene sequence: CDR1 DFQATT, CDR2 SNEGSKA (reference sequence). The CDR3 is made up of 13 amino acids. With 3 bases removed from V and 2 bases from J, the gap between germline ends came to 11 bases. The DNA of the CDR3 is TGCAGTGCTAGTGGCAGGGGCCCCTACGAGCAGTACTTC. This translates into CSASGRGPYEQYF.

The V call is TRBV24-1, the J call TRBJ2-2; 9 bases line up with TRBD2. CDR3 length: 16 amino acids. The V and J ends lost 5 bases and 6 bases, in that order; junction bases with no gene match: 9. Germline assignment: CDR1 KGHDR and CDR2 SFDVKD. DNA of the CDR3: TGTGCCACCAGTGTGGCTAGCGGGATAGGCGCCGGGGAGCTGTTTTTT. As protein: CATSVASGIGAGELFF.

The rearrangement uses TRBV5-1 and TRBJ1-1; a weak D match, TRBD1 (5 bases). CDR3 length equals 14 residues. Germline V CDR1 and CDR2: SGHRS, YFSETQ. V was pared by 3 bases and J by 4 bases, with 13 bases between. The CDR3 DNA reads TGCGCCAGCAGCTCCACAGGATTCGGCACTGAAGCTTTCTTT. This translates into CASSSTGFGTEAFF.

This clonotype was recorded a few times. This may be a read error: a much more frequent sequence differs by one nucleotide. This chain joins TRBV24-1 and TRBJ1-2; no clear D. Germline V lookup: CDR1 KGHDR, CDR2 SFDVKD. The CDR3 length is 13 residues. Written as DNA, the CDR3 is TGTGCCACCAGTGGTTTGAATAGGGAGGGCTACACCTTC. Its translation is CATSGLNREGYTF.

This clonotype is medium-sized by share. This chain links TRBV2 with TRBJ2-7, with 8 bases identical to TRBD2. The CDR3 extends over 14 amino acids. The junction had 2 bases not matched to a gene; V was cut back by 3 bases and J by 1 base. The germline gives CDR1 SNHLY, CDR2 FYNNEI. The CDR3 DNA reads TGTGCCAGCAGTGAGGGCGGGAGGTCCTACGAGCAGTACTTC. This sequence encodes CASSEGGRSYEQYF.

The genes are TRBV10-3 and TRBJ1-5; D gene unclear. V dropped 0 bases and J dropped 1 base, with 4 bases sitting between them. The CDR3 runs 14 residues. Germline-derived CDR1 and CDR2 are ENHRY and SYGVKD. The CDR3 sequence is CAISESESNQPQHF. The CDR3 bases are TGTGCCATCAGTGAGTCGGAGAGCAATCAGCCCCAGCATTTT.

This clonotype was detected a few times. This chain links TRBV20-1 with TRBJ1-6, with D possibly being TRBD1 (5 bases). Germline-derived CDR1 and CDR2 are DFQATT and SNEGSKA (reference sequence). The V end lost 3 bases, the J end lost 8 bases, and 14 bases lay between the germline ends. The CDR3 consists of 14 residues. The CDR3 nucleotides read TGCAGTGCTAGTGCCGGGACGGTGGATTCACCCCTCCACTTT. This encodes CSASAGTVDSPLHF.

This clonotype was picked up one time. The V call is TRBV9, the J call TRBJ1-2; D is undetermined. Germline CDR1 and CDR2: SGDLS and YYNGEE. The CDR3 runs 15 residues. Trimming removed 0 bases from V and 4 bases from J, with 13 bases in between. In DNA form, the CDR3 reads TGTGCCAGCAGCGTAGCGTGGGGTTTCATCTATGGCTACACCTTC. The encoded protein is CASSVAWGFIYGYTF.

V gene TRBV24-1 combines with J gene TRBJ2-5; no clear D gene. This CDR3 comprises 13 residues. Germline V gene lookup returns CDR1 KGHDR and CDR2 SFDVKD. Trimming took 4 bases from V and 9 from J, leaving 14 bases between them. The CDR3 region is CATSDEDRQAQYF. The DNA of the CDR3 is TGTGCCACCAGTGACGAGGACCGCCAGGCCCAGTACTTC.

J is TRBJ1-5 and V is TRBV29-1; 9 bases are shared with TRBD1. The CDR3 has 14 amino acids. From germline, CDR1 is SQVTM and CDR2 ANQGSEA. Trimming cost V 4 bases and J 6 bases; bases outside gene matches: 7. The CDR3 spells CSVADRGVGQPQHF. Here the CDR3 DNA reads TGCAGCGTTGCAGACAGGGGGGTCGGTCAGCCCCAGCATTTT.

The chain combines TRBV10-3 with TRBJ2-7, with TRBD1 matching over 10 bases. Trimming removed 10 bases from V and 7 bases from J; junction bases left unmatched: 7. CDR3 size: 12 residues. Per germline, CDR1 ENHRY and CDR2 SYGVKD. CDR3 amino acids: CATTGQGPEQYF. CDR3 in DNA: TGTGCCACCACGGGACAGGGGCCTGAGCAGTACTTC.

DNA of the CDR3: TGTGCCAGTTGTCACGGAACCGGGGAGCTGTTTTTT. It specifies CASCHGTGELFF. The V call is TRBV19, the J call TRBJ2-2; D is uncertain. This CDR3 comprises 12 residues. Germline CDR1 reads LNHDA; CDR2 reads SQIVND (reference sequence). V gave up 8 bases and J gave up 5 bases, with 9 bases separating them.

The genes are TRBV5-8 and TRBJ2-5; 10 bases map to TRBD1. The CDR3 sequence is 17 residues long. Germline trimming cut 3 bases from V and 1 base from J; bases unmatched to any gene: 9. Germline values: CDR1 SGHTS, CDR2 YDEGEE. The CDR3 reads CASSSGPGTGAQETQYF. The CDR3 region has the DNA TGTGCCAGCAGCTCTGGACCTGGGACAGGGGCCCAAGAGACCCAGTACTTC.